A selection of T cell receptor beta chains follows, all from one sample in a study of T cells in Graves' hyperthyroidism and ophthalmopathy. TCRdb reprocessed the multiplex PCR reads with MiXCR, giving one entry per CDR3 protein. The sample records more than 50,000 distinct CDR3 sequences, approximately 53% being singletons. The sample comprised blood. The receptors derive from an older woman with Graves' ophthalmopathy. Both conserved end residues are part of each CDR3. A D gene is named only where the DNA matches it firmly. Rows may omit the clone size; those that give it use once, few, many or a size class.

TRBJ2-3	many	TRBV9	NA	CASSVRNTDTQYF	TGTGCCAGCAGCGTGAGAAACACAGATACGCAGTATTTT
TRBJ1-1	many	TRBV12-3/TRBV12-4	TRBD1	CASSQIGQGTTEAFF	TGTGCCAGCAGTCAAATAGGACAGGGGACCACTGAAGCTTTCTTT
TRBJ2-1	NA	TRBV14	TRBD2	CASSQEWGAGGVYNEQFF	TGTGCCAGCAGCCAAGAGTGGGGGGCGGGAGGGGTGTACAATGAGCAGTTCTTC
TRBJ1-2	NA	TRBV7-2	NA	CASSLVGGNSGYTF	TGTGCCAGCAGCTTAGTGGGGGGCAACTCTGGCTACACCTTC
TRBJ2-1	many	TRBV4-1	NA	CASSPSTGEGYNEQFF	TGCGCCAGCAGCCCGTCGACGGGAGAAGGGTACAATGAGCAGTTCTTC
TRBJ2-7	NA	TRBV20-1	NA	CSAPGLTPYEQYF	TGCAGTGCTCCGGGACTTACCCCCTACGAGCAGTACTTC
TRBJ1-6	many	TRBV4-2	TRBD1	CASSQDRTGGRNSPLHF	TGTGCCAGCAGCCAAGATCGGACAGGGGGCCGTAATTCACCCCTCCACTTT
TRBJ2-1	NA	TRBV7-6	TRBD2	CASSRKAGGPYNEQFF	TGTGCCAGCAGCCGGAAAGCGGGAGGCCCTTACAATGAGCAGTTCTTC
TRBJ2-5	NA	TRBV7-9	NA	CASSLSLDEETQYF	TGTGCCAGCAGCTTGTCATTAGACGAAGAGACCCAGTACTTC
TRBJ2-5	NA	TRBV7-9	NA	CASSPGGFRETQYF	TGTGCCAGCAGCCCAGGGGGGTTCCGAGAGACCCAGTACTTC
TRBJ1-2	NA	TRBV7-2	NA	CASSSLMHYGYTF	TGTGCCAGCAGCTCCCTGATGCACTATGGCTACACCTTC
TRBJ2-6	many	TRBV12-3/TRBV12-4	TRBD1	CASSFLGGGGANVLTF	TGTGCCAGCAGTTTTCTAGGGGGCGGTGGGGCCAACGTCCTGACTTTC
TRBJ1-2	few	TRBV19	NA	CASRSPSPTYGYTF	TGTGCCAGTAGATCACCCAGCCCAACCTATGGCTACACCTTC
TRBJ1-1	NA	TRBV5-1	NA	CASSLDARGAGAFF	TGCGCCAGCAGCTTGGACGCCCGGGGGGCTGGAGCTTTCTTT
TRBJ2-1	many	TRBV20-1	NA	CSARDSRPRGNEQFF	TGCAGTGCTAGAGATTCGCGGCCCAGAGGGAATGAGCAGTTCTTC
TRBJ2-7	many	TRBV6-6	NA	CASSYGGFAYEQYF	TGTGCCAGCAGTTACGGGGGGTTCGCCTACGAGCAGTACTTC
TRBJ1-6	NA	TRBV20-1	NA	CSARIRQNSPLHF	TGCAGTGCTAGGATACGCCAAAATTCACCCCTCCACTTT
TRBJ1-2	NA	TRBV5-1	NA	CASSSGYYGYTF	TGCGCCAGCAGCTCGGGTTACTATGGCTACACCTTC